The table lists the clone carrying this T cell receptor (beta chain) with many counts. Its antigen is unknown. This record belongs to a study of cytomegalovirus exposure and HLA in healthy donors. With 4 bases clipped from V and 0 bases from J, the junction kept 3 bases outside the gene matches. CDR1 is LNHDA, CDR2 SQIVND, per germline (reference sequence). This CDR3 comprises 15 residues. Study-wide points: Relative to equally common others, HLA-associated TCR beta chains showed greater clonal expansion in a later analysis. An apparent linkage of common viral pathogens to several of the most significant clusters emerged in a later analysis. Reported findings show TCR beta sequences accurately forecast HLA-A and HLA-B alleles in most subjects.

PCR was performed using 60 Vbeta and 13 Jbeta primers. Only in-frame clones appear in the TCRdb table, and some are missing; sequencing was by immunoSEQ multiplex PCR. Of approximately 160,000 clones in the sample, approximately 80% were seen once. The TCR sequence derives from a woman in her thirties or forties in good health and CMV-seropositive. Source material: PBMCs. The chain recombines TRBV19 with TRBJ2-1; 7 bases are shared with TRBD2. In nucleotides, the CDR3 is TGTGCCAGTAGTAATCTAGCGGCCTCCTACAATGAGCAGTTCTTC. As protein: CASSNLAASYNEQFF.